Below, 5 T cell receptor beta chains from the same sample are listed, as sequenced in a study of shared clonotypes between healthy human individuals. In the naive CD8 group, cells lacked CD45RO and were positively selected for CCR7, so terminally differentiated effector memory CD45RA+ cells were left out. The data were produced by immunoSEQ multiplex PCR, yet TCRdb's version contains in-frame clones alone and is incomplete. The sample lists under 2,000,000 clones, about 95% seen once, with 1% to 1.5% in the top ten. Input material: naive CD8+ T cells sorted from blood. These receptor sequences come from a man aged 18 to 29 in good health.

CDR3 bases: TGCGCCAGCAGCCAAGATAGCCTAGAGAGCCACTATGGCTACACCTTC. This translates into CASSQDSLESHYGYTF. This sequence joins TRBV4-1 and TRBJ1-2; D uncertain. Germline lookup yields CDR1 MGHRA and CDR2 YSYEKL. Trimming took 0 bases from V and 3 from J, leaving 14 bases between them. CDR3 size: 16 residues.

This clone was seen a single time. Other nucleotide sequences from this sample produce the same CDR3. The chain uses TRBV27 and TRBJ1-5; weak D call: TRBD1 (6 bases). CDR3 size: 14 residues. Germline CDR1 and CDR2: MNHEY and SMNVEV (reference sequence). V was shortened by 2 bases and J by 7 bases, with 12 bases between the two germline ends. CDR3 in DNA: TGTGCCAGCAGTTTAACAGGGTCAAACCAGCCCCAGCATTTT. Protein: CASSLTGSNQPQHF.

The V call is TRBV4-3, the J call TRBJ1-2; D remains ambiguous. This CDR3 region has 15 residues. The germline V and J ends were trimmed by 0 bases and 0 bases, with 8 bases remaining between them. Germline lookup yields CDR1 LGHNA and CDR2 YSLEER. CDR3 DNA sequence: TGCGCCAGCAGCCAAGATGAGGGAACTAACTATGGCTACACCTTC. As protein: CASSQDEGTNYGYTF.

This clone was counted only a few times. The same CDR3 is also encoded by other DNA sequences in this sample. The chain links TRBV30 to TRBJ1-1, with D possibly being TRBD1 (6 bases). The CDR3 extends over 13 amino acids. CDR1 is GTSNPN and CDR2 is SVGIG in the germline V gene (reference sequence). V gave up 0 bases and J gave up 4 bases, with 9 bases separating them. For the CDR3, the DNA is TGTGCCTGGAGTGTAGGGGGGGGCACTGAAGCTTTCTTT. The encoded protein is CAWSVGGGTEAFF.

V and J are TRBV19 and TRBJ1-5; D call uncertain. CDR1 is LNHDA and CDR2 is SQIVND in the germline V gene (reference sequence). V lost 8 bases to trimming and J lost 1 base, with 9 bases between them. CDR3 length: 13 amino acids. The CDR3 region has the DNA TGTGCCAGTTGGTCTGTCAGCAATCAGCCCCAGCATTTT. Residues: CASWSVSNQPQHF.